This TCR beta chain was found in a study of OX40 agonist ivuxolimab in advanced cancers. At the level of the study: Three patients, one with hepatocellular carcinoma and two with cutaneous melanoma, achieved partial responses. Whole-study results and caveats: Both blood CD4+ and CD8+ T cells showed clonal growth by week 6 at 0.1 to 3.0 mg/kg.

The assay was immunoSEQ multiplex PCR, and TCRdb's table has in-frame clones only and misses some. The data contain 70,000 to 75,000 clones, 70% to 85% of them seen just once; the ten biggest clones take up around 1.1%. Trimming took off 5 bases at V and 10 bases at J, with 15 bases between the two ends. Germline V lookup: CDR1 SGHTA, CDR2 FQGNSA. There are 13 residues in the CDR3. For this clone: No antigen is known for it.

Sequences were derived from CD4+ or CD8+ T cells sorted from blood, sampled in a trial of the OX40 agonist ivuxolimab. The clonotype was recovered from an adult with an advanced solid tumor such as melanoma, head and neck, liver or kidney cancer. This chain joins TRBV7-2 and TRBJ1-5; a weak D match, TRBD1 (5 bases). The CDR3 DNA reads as TGTGCCAGCAGCCCCACAGGTTTCGGACCCCAGCATTTT. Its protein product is CASSPTGFGPQHF.